These T cell receptor beta chains were read from a single sample in a study of blood T cells in healthy people across ages. One entry per CDR3 protein results from TCRdb running MiXCR on the 5' RACE reads. The sample yields 1.8 million or so distinct CDR3 sequences, roughly two fifths seen once. Sequencing used blood. These TCRs come from a human donor in good health. CDR3s leave out the opening cysteine and the closing phenylalanine or tryptophan. Fields, in order: CDR3 protein, clone size, V gene, J gene. Clone size is given for some rows only: seen once, a few or many times, or a class if the clone is expanded.

CDR3aa: ASSSSNPTYEQY; abundance: few; v_gene: TRBV7-9; j_gene: TRBJ2-7
CDR3aa: ASNRDTNQPQH; abundance: few; v_gene: TRBV7-3; j_gene: TRBJ1-5
CDR3aa: ASGRGRGSLGEQY; abundance: .; v_gene: TRBV12-3/TRBV12-4; j_gene: TRBJ2-4
CDR3aa: ASSGLDRGSYEQY; abundance: .; v_gene: TRBV5-1; j_gene: TRBJ2-7
CDR3aa: ASSQVVETGVTDTQY; abundance: few; v_gene: TRBV4-2; j_gene: TRBJ2-3
CDR3aa: SAPKLGGETQY; abundance: few; v_gene: TRBV20-1; j_gene: TRBJ2-5
CDR3aa: ASSYETYEQY; abundance: many; v_gene: TRBV6-6; j_gene: TRBJ2-7
CDR3aa: AIRNFGTGNGDTQY; abundance: .; v_gene: TRBV10-3; j_gene: TRBJ2-3
CDR3aa: ASSTSGGGNIQY; abundance: many; v_gene: TRBV3-1; j_gene: TRBJ2-4
CDR3aa: SVNAGTAYEQY; abundance: .; v_gene: TRBV29-1; j_gene: TRBJ2-7
CDR3aa: ASSQFSEEEKLF; abundance: .; v_gene: TRBV4-2; j_gene: TRBJ1-4
CDR3aa: ASSNGQGRRQY; abundance: .; v_gene: TRBV5-1; j_gene: TRBJ2-4
CDR3aa: ASSPVAGGPWNEQF; abundance: .; v_gene: TRBV7-8; j_gene: TRBJ2-1
CDR3aa: ASSFDPRVGQF; abundance: .; v_gene: TRBV5-1; j_gene: TRBJ2-1
CDR3aa: ASSPRRWGQFSNQPQH; abundance: .; v_gene: TRBV12-3/TRBV12-4; j_gene: TRBJ1-5
CDR3aa: ASSPGSRAAGQGAHNYGYT; abundance: .; v_gene: TRBV7-8; j_gene: TRBJ1-2